The clone carrying this T cell receptor beta chain was counted at least ten times. The sample providers were healthy Caucasian people from Russia, aged about 6 to 100. Total RNA extracted from each sample amounted to at least 5 micrograms. The germline gives CDR1 ENHRY, CDR2 SYGVKD. Trimming removed 8 bases from V and 4 bases from J, with 15 bases in between. This CDR3 comprises 15 residues. The data stem from a study of blood T cells in healthy people across ages. As for the study in general: With template switching, about one barcoded beta molecule was captured per two T cells.

Using a J-beta primer mix together with a sample-barcoded 5' primer, a second PCR was run for roughly 6 to 11 cycles. Each cDNA molecule was tagged by a template-switch adaptor that had 12 random nucleotides. TCRdb independently ran MiXCR on the 5' RACE reads; one entry per CDR3 protein. The sample has about 970,000 distinct CDR3 sequences, 51% seen once. This receptor was obtained from a woman aged 55-69 years in good health. The chain is built from TRBV10-3 and TRBJ2-6; tentatively, D is TRBD2 (6 bases). Specimen: blood. The CDR3 DNA reads TGTGCCATCGGGGACTTCGATATCGGGGCCAACGTCCTGACTTTC. Residues: CAIGDFDIGANVLTF.